The 25 T cell receptor beta chains in this list originate from one sample, sequenced in a study of T-cell reconstitution after alpha-beta-depleted transplantation in children. A library of TCRbeta sequences, prepared with unique molecular identifiers, was generated. In TCRdb, the PCR reads were re-called with MiXCR into one record per CDR3 protein. The sample carries 700,000 or so distinct CDR3 sequences, under 15% recorded once. The sample consisted of PBMCs, taken before TCRalphabeta/CD19-depleted stem cell transplant. All receptors derive from a girl aged 2 to 9 with congenital amegakaryocytic thrombocytopenia, due to receive a stem cell transplant.

CDR3 in amino acids: CASSPGTTVQFF. CDR3 bases: TGTGCCAGCAGCCCCGGGACTACCGTGCAGTTCTTC. J is TRBJ2-1 and V is TRBV11-1, with TRBD2 identical over 7 bases. Unmatched junction bases numbered 7, after V lost 5 bases and J lost 12 bases. This CDR3 has 12 amino acids. The germline gives CDR1 SGHAT, CDR2 FQDESV (reference sequence).

This clonotype was found a few times. One end of the junction does not line up with germline, which may come from a read error. CDR3 region: CASSSDRSGSSPHF. CDR3 DNA: TGCGCCAGCAGCTCGGACAGGAGTGGATCCTCGCCCCACTTC. The chain couples TRBV5-1 to TRBJ1-2; 7 bases are a match to TRBD1. The V gene's germline CDR1 is SGHRS and CDR2 YFSETQ. This CDR3 has 14 amino acids. Full variable domain (missing parts from reference TRBV5-1 and TRBJ1-2): KAGVTQTPRYLIKTRGQQVTLSCSPISGHRSVSWYQQTPGQGLQFLFEYFSETQRNKGNFPGRFSGRQFSNSRSEMNVSTLELGDSALYLCASSSDRSGSSPHFGSGTRLTVV.

This clonotype was recorded many times. This chain links TRBV4-2 with TRBJ2-2, with 10 bases aligning to TRBD1. Germline CDR1 reads LGHNA; CDR2 reads YNFKEQ. CDR3 size: 15 residues. The V gene end was trimmed by 4 bases and the J gene end by 4 bases; junction bases not matched to a gene: 3. CDR3 amino acids: CASSLDRGRTGELFF. The CDR3 bases are TGTGCCAGCAGCCTTGACAGGGGGCGCACCGGGGAGCTGTTTTTT.

The chain joins TRBV5-1 to TRBJ1-1; maybe TRBD1 (6 bases). The germline CDR1 and CDR2 sequences are SGHRS and YFSETQ. Deletions cut 4 bases from V and 6 bases from J, with 19 bases between. The CDR3 runs to 15 residues. This chain's CDR3 is CASSIDRPIGAEAFF. CDR3 nucleotides: TGCGCCAGCAGCATTGACAGGCCTATTGGGGCTGAAGCTTTCTTT.

There are many counts of this clonotype. The CDR3 loop reads CASSPWGGYYGYTF. The CDR3 DNA is TGTGCCAGCAGCCCCTGGGGCGGATACTATGGCTACACCTTC. The chain uses TRBV7-2 and TRBJ1-2; D is perhaps TRBD1 (5 bases). This CDR3 is 14 amino acids long. Germline V gives CDR1 SGHTA, CDR2 FQGNSA. Trimming took off 5 bases at V and 3 bases at J, with 13 bases between the two ends. The variable domain in full, with the rest retrieved from reference TRBV7-2 and TRBJ1-2, is GAGVSQSPSNKVTEKGKDVELRCDPISGHTALYWYRQSLGQGLEFLIYFQGNSAPDKSGLPSDRFSAERTGGSVSTLTIQRTQQEDSAVYLCASSPWGGYYGYTFGSGTRLTVV.

The genes are TRBV20-1 and TRBJ1-4, with TRBD1 matching 9 bases. With 2 bases clipped from V and 4 bases from J, the junction kept 2 bases outside the gene matches. Germline V gives CDR1 DFQATT, CDR2 SNEGSKA (reference sequence). The CDR3 runs to 14 residues. The CDR3 here is CSARLDRGNEKLFF. CDR3 bases: TGCAGTGCTAGATTGGACAGGGGTAATGAAAAACTGTTTTTT.

At least ten counts were recorded for this clonotype. The chain couples TRBV5-1 to TRBJ2-2, with a tentative D call TRBD1 (6 bases). This CDR3 comprises 17 residues. V lost 4 bases to trimming and J lost 7 bases, with 23 bases between them. Per the germline V gene, CDR1 is SGHRS and CDR2 is YFSETQ. The CDR3 coding sequence is TGCGCCAGCAGCCCGAGGGGTTTGGCAGGGGAGATCGGGGAGCTGTTTTTT. Encoded protein: CASSPRGLAGEIGELFF.

This clonotype was observed many times. The chain carries TRBV29-1 and TRBJ2-1, with a tentative D call TRBD2 (5 bases). Trimming took off 8 bases at V and 10 bases at J, with 24 bases between the two ends. Germline V gene data show CDR1 as SQVTM and CDR2 as ANQGSEA. The CDR3 totals 14 residues. CDR3 amino acids: CSSLDMGSGSEQFF. The CDR3 DNA reads as TGCAGCTCCCTCGATATGGGGAGTGGTAGCGAGCAGTTCTTC.

This clonotype was counted at least ten times. V usage is TRBV12-3 or TRBV12-4 and J usage is TRBJ2-2; D remains ambiguous. CDR3 length equals 12 residues. V was shortened by 6 bases and J by 8 bases, with 10 bases between the two germline ends. CDR3 in DNA: TGTGCCAGCAGCCCCTCTAGGGGGGAGCTGTTTTTT. Residues: CASSPSRGELFF.

This clonotype was seen a single time. The chain links TRBV19 to TRBJ2-1, with 11 bases aligning to TRBD2. This CDR3 has 16 amino acids. V lost 0 bases, J lost 7 bases, and 5 bases stayed unmatched. CDR1 is LNHDA and CDR2 is SQIVND in the germline V gene (reference sequence). CDR3 sequence reads: CASSIEPSGRTNEQFF. CDR3 DNA sequence: TGTGCCAGTAGTATAGAGCCTAGCGGGAGGACGAATGAGCAGTTCTTC.

This clonotype showed up many times. The rearrangement joins TRBV10-3 to TRBJ2-7, with 7 bases identical to TRBD2. The V and J ends lost 4 bases and 0 bases, in that order; junction bases with no gene match: 9. CDR1 is ENHRY and CDR2 is SYGVKD in the germline V gene. CDR3 length equals 16 residues. CDR3 loop: CAISATGASGSYEQYF. The CDR3 bases are TGTGCCATCAGTGCGACTGGGGCTAGCGGCTCCTACGAGCAGTACTTC.

This clonotype was detected many times. V gene TRBV5-5 combines with J gene TRBJ2-3; D is ambiguous. Germline V gene lookup returns CDR1 SGHKS and CDR2 YYEKEE (reference sequence). Trimming took off 2 bases at V and 6 bases at J, with 16 bases between the two ends. The CDR3 runs 15 residues. CDR3 region: CASSFSAWVWDTQYF. As DNA, the CDR3 is TGTGCCAGCAGCTTTTCGGCCTGGGTTTGGGATACGCAGTATTTT.

The CDR3 DNA sequence: TGCGCCAGCAGCCAAGATGGGCGGGTAGCTCAAGAGACCCAGTACTTC. This translates into CASSQDGRVAQETQYF. V and J are TRBV4-1 and TRBJ2-5, with D perhaps TRBD2 (5 bases). This CDR3 has 16 residues. CDR1 and CDR2 from the germline V gene are MGHRA and YSYEKL. V was shortened by 0 bases and J by 2 bases, with 13 bases between the two germline ends.

There are many counts of this clonotype. The chain couples TRBV20-1 to TRBJ2-1, with a weak D call TRBD1 (6 bases). CDR3 size: 14 residues. The germline V gene has CDR1 DFQATT and CDR2 SNEGSKA (reference sequence). Trimming took 0 bases from V and 5 from J, leaving 11 bases between them. CDR3 coding DNA: TGCAGTGCTAGAGATATGGGACACGACAATGAGCAGTTCTTC. Its protein is CSARDMGHDNEQFF.

Only a few counts were recorded for this clonotype. The chain has TRBV5-1 and TRBJ2-3; perhaps D is TRBD1 or TRBD2 (5 bases each). The CDR3 contains 16 residues. Germline V gene sequence: CDR1 SGHRS, CDR2 YFSETQ. V lost 0 bases, J lost 3 bases, and 14 bases lay in between. The CDR3 loop reads CASSLAARGRTDTQYF. CDR3 coding DNA: TGCGCCAGCAGCTTGGCCGCTAGGGGACGGACAGATACGCAGTATTTT.

The chain is built from TRBV4-1 and TRBJ2-2; 8 bases are shared with TRBD2. CDR3 length: 15 residues. V gave up 4 bases and J gave up 5 bases; unmatched junction bases: 6. Germline V gives CDR1 MGHRA, CDR2 YSYEKL. Written as DNA, the CDR3 is TGCGCCAGCAGCCGTTCCACGGGGGGGACCGGGGAGCTGTTTTTT. Its protein product is CASSRSTGGTGELFF.

This clonotype was detected only a few times. The rearrangement uses TRBV6-1 and TRBJ2-2; 9 bases align to TRBD2. The ends lost 6 bases at V and 2 bases at J; junction bases unmatched: 4. The V gene's germline CDR1 is MNHNS and CDR2 SASEGT. The CDR3 extends over 15 amino acids. CDR3 in DNA: TGTGCCAGCAGAAAGACTAGCGGAAACACCGGGGAGCTGTTTTTT. Protein: CASRKTSGNTGELFF.

This clonotype was counted ten times or more. V usage is TRBV6-5 and J usage is TRBJ2-3; TRBD2 aligns across 10 bases. J gave up 3 bases and V 3 bases, and 0 bases lay outside the gene matches. This CDR3 is built from 14 residues. CDR1 and CDR2 (germline): MNHEY, SVGAGI. The CDR3 sequence is CASSYSGRTDTQYF. DNA for the CDR3: TGTGCCAGCAGTTATAGCGGGAGGACAGATACGCAGTATTTT.

This clonotype appeared many times. The V and J genes are TRBV5-1 and TRBJ2-1, with unresolved D. The CDR3 is made up of 14 amino acids. CDR1 and CDR2 (germline): SGHRS, YFSETQ. V was shortened by 0 bases and J by 5 bases, with 9 bases between the two germline ends. The chain's CDR3 is CASSLGGVHNEQFF. CDR3 sequence (DNA): TGCGCCAGCAGCTTGGGTGGTGTTCACAATGAGCAGTTCTTC.

This clonotype was observed at least ten times. The chain recombines TRBV5-1 with TRBJ2-1, with TRBD2 matching over 10 bases. The trim removed 2 bases at V and 0 bases at J, leaving 5 bases unmatched. The V gene's germline CDR1 is SGHRS and CDR2 YFSETQ. The CDR3 contains 17 residues. The CDR3 nucleotides are TGCGCCAGCAGCTTAATTTTAGCGGGAGGCTCCTACAATGAGCAGTTCTTC. Its translation: CASSLILAGGSYNEQFF.

This clonotype was picked up many times. The CDR3 reads CASSPLGDEQFF. CDR3 in DNA: TGTGCCAGCAGCCCTCTAGGGGATGAGCAGTTCTTC. V is TRBV12-3 or TRBV12-4 and J is TRBJ2-1; a weak D match, TRBD1 (5 bases). The CDR3 length is 12 residues. The V and J ends lost 6 bases and 8 bases respectively, with 11 bases between them.

The chain has TRBV5-1 and TRBJ2-1; D uncertain. CDR3 length: 14 amino acids. The germline gives CDR1 SGHRS, CDR2 YFSETQ. With 3 bases removed from V and 5 bases from J, the gap between germline ends came to 12 bases. The CDR3 region is CASSSLPEDNEQFF. In DNA form, the CDR3 reads TGCGCCAGCAGCTCCCTTCCCGAGGACAATGAGCAGTTCTTC.

Points on this clonotype: Sequence at one end of the junction differs from germline and may be a read error. The chain couples TRBV12-3 or TRBV12-4 to TRBJ2-5, with D perhaps matching TRBD2 (5 bases). The CDR3 covers 14 residues. The CDR3 loop is CDSSSTTISETQYF. In DNA, the CDR3 is TGTGACAGCAGCTCCACGACTATTTCTGAGACCCAGTACTTC.

This clonotype was counted at least ten times. CDR3 in amino acids: CASRQHNQPQHF. As DNA, the CDR3 is TGTGCCAGCAGACAGCATAATCAGCCCCAGCATTTT. V is TRBV6-1 and J is TRBJ1-5; D not resolved. Germline V gene sequence: CDR1 MNHNS, CDR2 SASEGT. The CDR3 sequence is 12 residues long. With 6 bases removed from V and 4 bases from J, the gap between germline ends came to 7 bases.

V gene TRBV12-3 or TRBV12-4 combines with J gene TRBJ1-6; D is undetermined. This CDR3 region has 13 residues. Trimming took 6 bases from V and 10 from J, leaving 13 bases between them. CDR3 residues: CASSPGSRSPLHF. As DNA, the CDR3 is TGTGCCAGCAGCCCCGGGTCGCGCTCACCCCTCCACTTT.